One and the same sample provided the 21 T cell receptor beta chains below, sequenced in a study of T cells in Graves' hyperthyroidism and ophthalmopathy (dated by TCRdb to the late 2010s). Library preparation was by multiplex PCR. These reads were obtained on an Illumina HiSeq 2000. The TCR beta CDR3 regions were amplified from the RNA transcripts. A first-round RT-PCR of the TCR CDR3 used the HTBI primer set with the Qiagen OneStep RT-PCR kit. TCRdb handled the public reads itself, with Q25 trimming in fastp and clone calling in MiXCR, and kept productive beta chains. CDR3 protein sequences are deduplicated, and each keeps its most common genes and DNA. This sample holds 200,000 to 300,000 distinct CDR3 sequences; about a sixth were observed only once. 28% of the sample comes from the top ten. What was sequenced was blood. The source is a woman younger than 30 with Graves' ophthalmopathy.

The table lists this clonotype with many counts. This chain joins TRBV28 and TRBJ2-5; D unclear. The CDR3 sequence is 14 residues long. Germline-derived CDR1 and CDR2 are MDHEN and SYDVKM. Trimming shortened V by 3 bases and J by 5 bases, and 13 bases separated the two germline ends. The DNA for the CDR3 is TGTGCCAGCAGTTTTAGGGTCGGGTGGGAGACCCAGTACTTC. Encoded protein: CASSFRVGWETQYF.

At least ten counts were recorded for this clonotype. This chain joins TRBV6-1 and TRBJ1-2; possibly TRBD1 for D (5 bases). CDR3 size: 13 residues. Deletions cut 5 bases from V and 8 bases from J, with 15 bases between. Germline assignment: CDR1 MNHNS and CDR2 SASEGT. CDR3 in DNA: TGTGCCAGCAGTTACGGGGACGGGGGAGGCTACACCTTC. Its translation is CASSYGDGGGYTF.

This clonotype was picked up many times. This chain joins TRBV29-1 and TRBJ1-3, with TRBD1 identical over 7 bases. CDR3 size: 15 residues. With 4 bases clipped from V and 2 bases from J, the junction kept 8 bases outside the gene matches. Germline-derived CDR1 and CDR2 are SQVTM and ANQGSEA. CDR3 DNA: TGCAGCGTTGTTGATGCTACAGGGGCTGGAAACACCATATATTTT. Translation: CSVVDATGAGNTIYF. Full variable domain (outside the CDR3, taken from reference TRBV29-1 and TRBJ1-3): SAVISQKPSRDICQRGTSLTIQCQVDSQVTMMFWYRQQPGQSLTLIATANQGSEATYESGFVIDKFPISRPNLTFSTLTVSNMSPEDSSIYLCSVVDATGAGNTIYFGEGSWLTVV.

In its sample, this clonotype was seen many times. The chain carries TRBV7-9 and TRBJ2-1, with 9 bases matching TRBD2. This CDR3 contains 14 residues. Unmatched junction bases numbered 5, after V lost 3 bases and J lost 8 bases. From germline, CDR1 is SEHNR and CDR2 FQNEAQ (reference sequence). CDR3 sequence reads: CASSLAGLADEQFF. The CDR3 DNA is TGTGCCAGCAGCTTGGCGGGACTAGCCGATGAGCAGTTCTTC.

This clonotype was counted many times. This chain links TRBV7-9 with TRBJ1-4; D perhaps matches TRBD1 (6 bases). The V end was cut by 5 bases, the J end by 8 bases, with 18 bases between. The CDR3 covers 15 residues. The germline V gene encodes CDR1 SEHNR and CDR2 FQNEAQ (reference sequence). CDR3 sequence reads: CASSPLAGGHEKLFF. Written as DNA, the CDR3 is TGTGCCAGCAGCCCCTTGGCGGGGGGCCACGAAAAACTGTTTTTT.

This clonotype was detected once. The J gene is TRBJ1-1, the V gene TRBV25-1; maybe TRBD1 (5 bases). Between the trimmed V and J ends, which lost 6 bases and 7 bases, there was a span of 30 bases. CDR1 and CDR2 from the germline V gene are MGHDK and SYGVNS. CDR3 length equals 18 residues. CDR3 amino acids: CASRQDRDGLILTHEAFF. CDR3 DNA: TGTGCCAGCAGGCAGGACCGGGACGGCCTTATCCTAACCCATGAAGCTTTCTTT.

This clonotype occurred many times. This sequence joins TRBV3-1 and TRBJ2-7; the D is unclear. This CDR3 spans 13 amino acids. Germline CDR1 is LGHDT and CDR2 is YNNKEL (reference sequence). The germline V and J ends were trimmed by 5 bases and 4 bases, with 12 bases remaining between them. The CDR3 nucleotides read TGTGCCAGCAGCTTCAGGTCCGAGTACGAGCAGTACTTC. It translates to CASSFRSEYEQYF.

This clonotype was seen repeatedly, ten times or more. A read error is possible here, since a much larger clone lies one base away. V and J are TRBV2 and TRBJ1-6; D is unclear. The CDR3 has 12 amino acids. CDR1 SNHLY and CDR2 FYNNEI come from the germline V gene. CDR3 bases: TGTGCCAGCAGCCTAATCAGTTCACCCCTCCGCTTT. Protein: CASSLISSPLRF.

Concerning this clonotype: A read error may be the cause here, since a much bigger clone is one base away. The CDR3 does not end in the conserved phenylalanine or tryptophan, so this is likely a read error. J is TRBJ2-1 and V is TRBV12-3 or TRBV12-4; D is unresolved. The CDR3 spans 14 residues. The V end lost 0 bases, the J end lost 9 bases, and 12 bases lay between the germline ends. The CDR3 nucleotides are TGTGCCAGCAGTTTAGCGGCCCTGGCATTTGAGCAGTTCTCC. Protein product: CASSLAALAFEQFS.

Only one count was recorded for this clonotype. The chain joins TRBV28 to TRBJ1-5, with D uncertain. There are 11 residues in the CDR3. The germline V gene encodes CDR1 MDHEN and CDR2 SYDVKM. The germline V and J ends were trimmed by 6 bases and 4 bases, with 4 bases remaining between them. The CDR3, as DNA: TGTGCCAGCAGCCCAAATCAGCCCCAGCATTTT. As protein: CASSPNQPQHF.

This clonotype occurred many times. The V and J genes are TRBV18 and TRBJ1-1; the D is unclear. Germline lookup yields CDR1 KGHSH and CDR2 LQKENI. The CDR3 covers 12 residues. Trimming pared 5 bases from V and 6 bases from J, leaving 10 bases between. CDR3 loop: CASSEGFSEAFF. The CDR3 DNA reads as TGTGCCAGCTCAGAGGGATTTTCTGAAGCTTTCTTT.

There are many counts of this clonotype. This sequence joins TRBV6-1 and TRBJ1-1, with 9 bases fitting TRBD1. Germline V gene lookup returns CDR1 MNHNS and CDR2 SASEGT. Trimming took 5 bases from V and 1 from J; bases not matched to a gene: 5. CDR3 length: 15 residues. This CDR3 reads CASSLWTGANTEAFF. The CDR3 DNA sequence: TGTGCCAGCAGTCTCTGGACAGGGGCGAACACTGAAGCTTTCTTT.

The V and J genes are TRBV18 and TRBJ2-3, with D possibly being TRBD1 or TRBD2 (5 bases each). CDR1 is KGHSH and CDR2 is LQKENI in the germline V gene. The CDR3 runs 14 residues. The V end lost 3 bases, the J end lost 6 bases, and 13 bases lay between the germline ends. The CDR3 DNA is TGTGCCAGCTCACCGCCCGGGGCCGACGATACGCAGTATTTT. Translation: CASSPPGADDTQYF.

This clonotype was seen a handful of times. The V and J genes are TRBV7-9 and TRBJ2-2; perhaps TRBD1 as D (6 bases). CDR3 length: 15 residues. Germline loops: CDR1 SEHNR, CDR2 FQNEAQ (reference sequence). V gave up 2 bases and J gave up 1 base, with 8 bases separating them. The CDR3 loop is CASSLKQGNTGELFF. In DNA form, the CDR3 reads TGTGCCAGCAGCTTAAAACAGGGGAACACCGGGGAGCTGTTTTTT. Complete variable domain (other parts from reference TRBV7-9 and TRBJ2-2): DTGVSQNPRHKITKRGQNVTFRCDPISEHNRLYWYRQTLGQGPEFLTYFQNEAQLEKSRLLSDRFSAERPKGSFSTLEIQRTEQGDSAMYLCASSLKQGNTGELFFGEGSRLTVL.

This clonotype was seen ten or more times. One junction end does not reproduce the germline sequence, and a read error may be involved. The chain couples TRBV5-1 to TRBJ1-4; 11 bases fit TRBD1. Germline CDR1 is SGHRS and CDR2 is YFSETQ. This CDR3 has 15 residues. The CDR3 loop is CASRFGQGAPEKLFF. The CDR3 coding sequence is TGCGCCAGCCGCTTTGGACAGGGGGCGCCTGAAAAACTGTTTTTT.

The rearrangement uses TRBV20-1 and TRBJ2-7, with 15 positions matching TRBD2. Per germline, CDR1 DFQATT and CDR2 SNEGSKA (reference sequence). The CDR3 consists of 17 residues. The V and J ends lost 2 bases and 4 bases, in that order; junction bases with no gene match: 9. CDR3 sequence reads: CSARSPGLAGGGYEQYF. The CDR3 DNA sequence: TGCAGTGCTAGATCCCCAGGACTAGCGGGAGGGGGTTACGAGCAGTACTTC.

This clonotype was observed many times. The V and J genes are TRBV6-2 or TRBV6-3 and TRBJ2-7; weak D call: TRBD2 (5 bases). Germline lookup yields CDR1 MNHEY and CDR2 SVGEGT. The CDR3 runs to 15 residues. V lost 3 bases and J lost 0, with 12 bases in between. Written as DNA, the CDR3 is TGTGCCAGCAGTTATAAAGCGGCAAGCTCCTACGAGCAGTACTTC. As protein: CASSYKAASSYEQYF.

This clonotype was detected a few times. This sequence joins TRBV6-5 and TRBJ1-5, with unresolved D. V was trimmed by 2 bases and J by 6 bases, leaving 8 bases between them. The CDR3 contains 13 residues. Germline V gene sequence: CDR1 MNHEY, CDR2 SVGAGI. This CDR3 is CASSYDPIQPQHF. The CDR3 DNA is TGTGCCAGCAGTTACGATCCCATTCAGCCCCAGCATTTT.

This clonotype was found many times. This rearrangement joins TRBV12-3 or TRBV12-4 to TRBJ2-1; D gene unclear. The CDR3 consists of 13 residues. V dropped 0 bases and J dropped 8 bases, with 8 bases sitting between them. CDR3 residues: CASSLASNYEQFF. CDR3 sequence (DNA): TGTGCCAGCAGTTTAGCATCAAACTATGAGCAGTTCTTC.

The rearrangement uses TRBV5-1 and TRBJ2-1, with TRBD2 identical over 8 bases. This CDR3 spans 15 amino acids. Trimming at V came to 6 bases and at J to 2 bases, leaving 7 bases not matched to a gene. Per germline, CDR1 SGHRS and CDR2 YFSETQ. The CDR3 sequence is CASNLAGLPYNEQFF. The CDR3 DNA sequence: TGCGCCAGCAATCTAGCGGGTCTACCCTACAATGAGCAGTTCTTC.

This clonotype was observed at least ten times. The chain combines TRBV27 with TRBJ2-7; tentatively, D is TRBD1 (5 bases). V was cut by 3 bases and J by 5 bases, with 14 bases left in between. Germline CDR1 MNHEY, CDR2 SMNVEV (reference sequence). The CDR3 has 14 amino acids. The CDR3 bases are TGTGCCAGCAGTTTTTTTCCGACCAGGGACGAGCAGTACTTC. Amino acids: CASSFFPTRDEQYF.